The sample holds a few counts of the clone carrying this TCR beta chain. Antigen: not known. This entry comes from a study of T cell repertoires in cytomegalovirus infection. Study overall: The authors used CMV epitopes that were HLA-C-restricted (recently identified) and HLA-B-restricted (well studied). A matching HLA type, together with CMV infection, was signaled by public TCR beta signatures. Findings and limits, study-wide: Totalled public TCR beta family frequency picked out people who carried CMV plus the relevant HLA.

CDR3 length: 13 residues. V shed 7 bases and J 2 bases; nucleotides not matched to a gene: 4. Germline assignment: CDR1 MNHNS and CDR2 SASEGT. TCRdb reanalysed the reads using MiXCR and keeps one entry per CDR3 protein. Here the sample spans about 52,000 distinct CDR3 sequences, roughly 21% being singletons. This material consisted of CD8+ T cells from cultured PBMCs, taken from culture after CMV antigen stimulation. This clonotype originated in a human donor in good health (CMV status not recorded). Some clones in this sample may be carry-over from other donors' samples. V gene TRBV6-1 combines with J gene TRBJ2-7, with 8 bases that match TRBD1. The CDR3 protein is CASTDRGPYEQYF. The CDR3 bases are TGTGCCAGCACCGACAGGGGTCCCTACGAGCAGTACTTC.